Shown below are 2 T cell receptor beta chains from a single sample sequenced in a study of shared clonotypes between healthy human individuals. Some clones are missing from TCRdb's copy, which holds only in-frame ones; the method was immunoSEQ multiplex PCR. The table records about 650,000 clones, about 95% of them present only once. Naive CD8 isolation took CD45RO-negative cells positively selected for CCR7 and excluded terminally differentiated effector memory CD45RA+ cells. The sample consisted of naive CD8+ T cells sorted from blood. These receptors came from a woman younger than 45 in good health.

This clone was seen once. The rearrangement uses TRBV4-2 and TRBJ1-4, with D unclear. Germline V gene sequence: CDR1 LGHNA, CDR2 YNFKEQ. The CDR3 has 16 residues. Between the trimmed V and J ends, which lost 2 bases and 0 bases, there was a span of 10 bases. The CDR3 is CASSQPDGATNEKLFF. For the CDR3, the DNA is TGTGCCAGCAGCCAACCGGATGGAGCAACTAATGAAAAACTGTTTTTT.

J is TRBJ1-1 and V is TRBV19, with D maybe TRBD1 (5 bases). Germline CDR1 is LNHDA and CDR2 is SQIVND (reference sequence). The V end was cut by 7 bases, the J end by 0 bases, with 15 bases between. CDR3 length: 15 residues. The CDR3 bases are TGTGCCAGTATTTGGAGGGGAGATATGAACACTGAAGCTTTCTTT. Its protein is CASIWRGDMNTEAFF.